This TCR beta chain came from a study of blood T cell repertoires in COVID-19. Across the whole study: Collection of acute and convalescent COVID-19 samples took place in the United States, Italy and Spain. The cDNA or gDNA used as material had been derived from T cells, B-cell-depleted T cells, or PBMCs.

Per the study methods: From reference gene primer amplification, estimates of nucleated cell counts were derived. This table comes from immunoSEQ multiplex PCR, and its TCRdb copy is limited to in-frame clones, with some not included. That table is the source of V, J and clone size, and D and trimming were worked out from the DNA. In the table there are some 260,000 clones, 88% of which are singletons. CDR3 length: 13 residues. Looked up from germline, CDR1 is DFQATT and CDR2 is SNEGSKA (reference sequence). Between the trimmed V and J ends, which lost 3 bases and 6 bases, there was a span of 15 bases. In Seattle, patients joined the study during active infection and were tracked longitudinally.

V gene TRBV20-1 combines with J gene TRBJ2-7; D unclear. This clonotype was obtained from a woman in her sixties or seventies with COVID-19, enrolled during active disease. What was sequenced was peripheral blood. In DNA form, the CDR3 reads TGCAGTGCTAGTTTATCGGCCCCGGGCGAGCAGTACTTC. Protein sequence: CSASLSAPGEQYF.